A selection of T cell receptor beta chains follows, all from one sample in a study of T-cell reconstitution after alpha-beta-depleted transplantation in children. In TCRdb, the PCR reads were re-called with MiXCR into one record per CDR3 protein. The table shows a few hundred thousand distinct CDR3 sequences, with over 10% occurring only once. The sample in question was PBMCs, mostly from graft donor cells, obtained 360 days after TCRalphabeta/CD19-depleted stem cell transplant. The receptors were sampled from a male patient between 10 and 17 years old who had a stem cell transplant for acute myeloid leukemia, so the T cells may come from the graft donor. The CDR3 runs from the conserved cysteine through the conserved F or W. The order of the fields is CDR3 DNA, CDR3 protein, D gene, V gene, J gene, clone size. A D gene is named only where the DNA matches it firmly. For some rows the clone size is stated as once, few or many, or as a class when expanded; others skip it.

CDR3 DNA: TGCGCCAGCAGGGGCGAGGGACTCTACAATGAGCAGTTCTTC; CDR3 protein: CASRGEGLYNEQFF; D gene: NA; V gene: TRBV5-1; J gene: TRBJ2-1; clone size: many
CDR3 DNA: TGTGCCAGCAGTTCCGGGACAGCGCATAGCGCGGATACGCAGTATTTT; CDR3 protein: CASSSGTAHSADTQYF; D gene: TRBD1; V gene: TRBV28; J gene: TRBJ2-3; clone size: NA
CDR3 DNA: TGTGCCAGCAACCCGCGGGGACCCCGAGGGACCGGGGAGCTGTTTTTT; CDR3 protein: CASNPRGPRGTGELFF; D gene: NA; V gene: TRBV28; J gene: TRBJ2-2; clone size: NA
CDR3 DNA: TGTGCCAGCAGCTTAGGCGCTAGCGGGTGGAGCTCCTACGAGCAGTACTTC; CDR3 protein: CASSLGASGWSSYEQYF; D gene: TRBD2; V gene: TRBV7-2; J gene: TRBJ2-7; clone size: NA
CDR3 DNA: TGCGCCAGCAGCTTCCTACAGGTCCATCAAGAGACCCAGTACTTC; CDR3 protein: CASSFLQVHQETQYF; D gene: NA; V gene: TRBV5-1; J gene: TRBJ2-5; clone size: NA
CDR3 DNA: TGCAGTGCTAGAGATCGACGGAGTGAGGCCAAAAACATTCAGTACTTC; CDR3 protein: CSARDRRSEAKNIQYF; D gene: NA; V gene: TRBV20-1; J gene: TRBJ2-4; clone size: many
CDR3 DNA: TGTGCCAGCAGCCCAGGGCCCGTGAGCTACAATGAGCAGTTCTTC; CDR3 protein: CASSPGPVSYNEQFF; D gene: NA; V gene: TRBV12-3/TRBV12-4; J gene: TRBJ2-1; clone size: NA
CDR3 DNA: TGTGCCAGCAGTTCCCGGACTAGCGGGAATATCTACGAGCAGTACTTC; CDR3 protein: CASSSRTSGNIYEQYF; D gene: TRBD2; V gene: TRBV6-2/TRBV6-3; J gene: TRBJ2-7; clone size: NA
CDR3 DNA: TGTGCCAGCAGTTACTCTTCCGGGACAGGGAGGAATGAGCAGTTCTTC; CDR3 protein: CASSYSSGTGRNEQFF; D gene: TRBD1; V gene: TRBV6-5; J gene: TRBJ2-1; clone size: few
CDR3 DNA: TGTGCCAGCAGCTTAGTCGACGGGGGCGAAGCTTTCTTT; CDR3 protein: CASSLVDGGEAFF; D gene: NA; V gene: TRBV7-3; J gene: TRBJ1-1; clone size: few
CDR3 DNA: TGCAGCGTCACGGACAGAACTGGGGCCAACGTCCTGACTTTC; CDR3 protein: CSVTDRTGANVLTF; D gene: NA; V gene: TRBV29-1; J gene: TRBJ2-6; clone size: few
CDR3 DNA: TGCAGCTACCCGGGACTAGCGGTCTCCTACGAGCAGTACTTC; CDR3 protein: CSYPGLAVSYEQYF; D gene: TRBD2; V gene: TRBV20-1; J gene: TRBJ2-7; clone size: few
CDR3 DNA: TGTGCCAGCATCCAAGGGAACGGTAACTCCTACGAGCAGTACTTC; CDR3 protein: CASIQGNGNSYEQYF; D gene: NA; V gene: TRBV28; J gene: TRBJ2-7; clone size: NA
CDR3 DNA: TGCAGCTCCGGACAGGGGATCACAGATACGCAGTATTTT; CDR3 protein: CSSGQGITDTQYF; D gene: TRBD1; V gene: TRBV29-1; J gene: TRBJ2-3; clone size: NA
CDR3 DNA: TGCGCCAGCAGCGCGAGGGCAGGGGATTCACCCCTCCACTTT; CDR3 protein: CASSARAGDSPLHF; D gene: NA; V gene: TRBV5-1; J gene: TRBJ1-6; clone size: many
CDR3 DNA: TGTGCCAGCAGTTGGGGCGGCAAAACGAGCTTCTCCTACGAGCAGTACTTC; CDR3 protein: CASSWGGKTSFSYEQYF; D gene: NA; V gene: TRBV2; J gene: TRBJ2-7; clone size: NA
CDR3 DNA: TGTGCCAGCAGTTTTTGGACTCTCACGTCTGGGGCCAACGTCCTGACTTTC; CDR3 protein: CASSFWTLTSGANVLTF; D gene: NA; V gene: TRBV28; J gene: TRBJ2-6; clone size: NA
CDR3 DNA: TGCGCCAGCAGCCAAGATTACTTCCTTGAGGGAATGGGTCAGCCCCAGCATTTT; CDR3 protein: CASSQDYFLEGMGQPQHF; D gene: NA; V gene: TRBV4-3; J gene: TRBJ1-5; clone size: few